This passage covers 2 T cell receptor beta chains from one sample sequenced in a study of metastatic and nonmetastatic thyroid tumors. TCRdb re-called the PCR reads via MiXCR. The sample shows thousands of clones, roughly a fifth of them seen only once. All patients were untreated before thyroid surgery. Sequenced input: adjacent normal tissue. The origin of the receptors is a female donor with papillary thyroid cancer or a benign thyroid nodule (not recorded which). Some clones in this sample may be carry-over from other donors' samples.

By share of the sample, this clone is medium-sized. The V and J genes are TRBV6-2 or TRBV6-3 and TRBJ1-5; TRBD1 matches 7 bases. Germline-derived CDR1 and CDR2 are MNHEY and SVGEGT. V shed 6 bases and J 0 bases; nucleotides not matched to a gene: 8. The CDR3 extends over 16 amino acids. Here the CDR3 DNA reads TGTGCCAGCAGGCAGCAGGGGGTAACTAGCAATCAGCCCCAGCATTTT. Encoded protein: CASRQQGVTSNQPQHF.

The chain has TRBV11-2 and TRBJ2-6; D is perhaps TRBD2 (5 bases). Trimming took off 5 bases at V and 0 bases at J, with 20 bases between the two ends. Germline V gene data show CDR1 as SGHAT and CDR2 as FQNNGV. The CDR3 covers 19 residues. CDR3 DNA sequence: TGTGCCAGCAGCACACTAGACCTGGACGGAGGCTCTGGGGCCAACGTCCTGACTTTC. Translation gives CASSTLDLDGGSGANVLTF.